The T cell receptor beta chain described here comes from a study of T cell changes during pregnancy in multiple sclerosis. Assay used: immunoSEQ multiplex PCR; TCRdb lists only in-frame clones, some missing. The data contain more than 30,000 clones, under 95% of them singletons. V dropped 6 bases and J dropped 7 bases, with 15 bases sitting between them. Germline V gene data show CDR1 as MNHEY and CDR2 as SMNVEV (reference sequence). The CDR3 has 13 amino acids. The sequencing here drew on CD4+ T cells from peripheral blood mononuclear cells, taken in the third trimester of pregnancy. This clonotype was obtained from a female donor in good health, enrolled as a control in a pregnancy study. The rearrangement joins TRBV27 to TRBJ2-5; maybe TRBD2 (6 bases). Written as DNA, the CDR3 is TGTGCCAGCAGGCCCGGAGGGGCTGGGACCCAGTACTTC. This gives the protein CASRPGGAGTQYF.